These 6 T cell receptor beta chains were sequenced from one sample in a study of blood T cell repertoires in COVID-19. Repertoires were generated with immunoSEQ multiplex PCR, while TCRdb's copy carries only in-frame clones and drops some. The repertoire holds about 220,000 clones, 65% to 85% seen once, with about 2.9% in the top ten. The sample consisted of peripheral blood. These receptors were obtained from a woman younger than 45 who had recovered from COVID-19.

The rearrangement uses TRBV5-1 and TRBJ1-2; 7 bases align to TRBD1. Germline CDR1 and CDR2: SGHRS and YFSETQ. The V and J ends lost 3 bases and 0 bases, in that order; junction bases with no gene match: 5. CDR3 length equals 15 residues. CDR3 bases: TGCGCCAGCAGCTCTACCGGGACAGCTAACTATGGCTACACCTTC. Translating gives CASSSTGTANYGYTF.

The genes are TRBV6-5 and TRBJ2-3; 8 positions agree with TRBD2. With 4 bases clipped from V and 6 bases from J, the junction kept 3 bases outside the gene matches. Germline CDR1 and CDR2: MNHEY and SVGAGI. This CDR3 is built from 13 residues. In nucleotides, the CDR3 is TGTGCCAGCAGTTCAGCGGGAGCGGATACGCAGTATTTT. This sequence encodes CASSSAGADTQYF.

This clone occurred a few times. The chain couples TRBV9 to TRBJ2-7, with D tentatively TRBD2 (5 bases). This CDR3 is built from 16 residues. Trimming left V 0 bases short and J 5 bases short, with 18 bases between. Germline-derived CDR1 and CDR2 are SGDLS and YYNGEE. The DNA for the CDR3 is TGTGCCAGCAGCGTAGGAGCGACTTCCGGGATGGACGAGCAGTACTTC. It encodes CASSVGATSGMDEQYF.

A remark on this clone: This specimen includes other DNA sequences encoding the same CDR3. The chain employs TRBV27 and TRBJ2-7; 7 nucleotides line up with TRBD1. With 3 bases clipped from V and 2 bases from J, the junction kept 1 base outside the gene matches. The CDR3 totals 13 residues. CDR1 and CDR2 (germline): MNHEY, SMNVEV (reference sequence). CDR3 in amino acids: CASSFRGPYEQYF. The DNA of the CDR3 is TGTGCCAGCAGTTTTAGGGGGCCCTACGAGCAGTACTTC.

The chain has TRBV28 and TRBJ1-2; maybe TRBD1 (6 bases). Trimming shortened V by 6 bases and J by 8 bases, and 16 bases separated the two germline ends. The CDR3 has 13 residues. Germline assignment: CDR1 MDHEN and CDR2 SYDVKM. The CDR3 DNA follows: TGTGCCAGCAGGAGGGGGGGGCTCAGCGGCTACACCTTC. Translation gives CASRRGGLSGYTF.

The V and J genes are TRBV6-2 or TRBV6-3 and TRBJ1-2, with TRBD1 as a possible D gene (6 bases). This CDR3 has 17 residues. V was clipped by 2 bases and J by 0 bases, with 16 bases between them. Germline V gene data show CDR1 as MNHEY and CDR2 as SVGEGT. This CDR3 is CASSYPRDIPANYGYTF. CDR3 coding DNA: TGTGCCAGCAGTTACCCCCGGGACATCCCAGCTAACTATGGCTACACCTTC.